Sequencing of this T cell receptor (beta chain) was carried out in a study of Ad26.COV2.S vaccination and SARS-CoV-2 variants. As for the study in general: The vaccine Ad26.COV2.S was put into the muscle once, or twice with 56 days between. Study results and caveats: The study found similar non-spike TCR breadth in vaccine and placebo recipients.

Documented treatment: approximately 18 received Ad26.COV2.S at low or high dose, single or two shots; about five received placebo; per-sample allocation not given. Specimens were obtained on day 63 following the first vaccine or placebo injection. The V gene's germline CDR1 is SGHNT and CDR2 YYREEE (reference sequence). V lost 0 bases and J 6 bases, leaving 16 bases between the germline ends. The CDR3 sequence is 17 residues long. This clone was detected only a few times. Its antigen is not known. Repertoires were generated with immunoSEQ multiplex PCR, while TCRdb's copy carries only in-frame clones and drops some. Found here are 410,000 or so clones, about 90% of them singletons; the top ten hold about 1.7%.

This receptor was taken from a person between 18 and 65 years old who received the Ad26.COV2.S COVID-19 vaccine or a placebo. The chain has TRBV5-4 and TRBJ1-6, with D hard to call. Sequencing was performed on peripheral blood, taken in a trial of Ad26.COV2.S vaccine versus placebo. The CDR3 nucleotides read TGTGCCAGCAGCTTGGGGGCAGCGAAGATTGTTAATTCACCCCTCCACTTT. Translation gives CASSLGAAKIVNSPLHF.